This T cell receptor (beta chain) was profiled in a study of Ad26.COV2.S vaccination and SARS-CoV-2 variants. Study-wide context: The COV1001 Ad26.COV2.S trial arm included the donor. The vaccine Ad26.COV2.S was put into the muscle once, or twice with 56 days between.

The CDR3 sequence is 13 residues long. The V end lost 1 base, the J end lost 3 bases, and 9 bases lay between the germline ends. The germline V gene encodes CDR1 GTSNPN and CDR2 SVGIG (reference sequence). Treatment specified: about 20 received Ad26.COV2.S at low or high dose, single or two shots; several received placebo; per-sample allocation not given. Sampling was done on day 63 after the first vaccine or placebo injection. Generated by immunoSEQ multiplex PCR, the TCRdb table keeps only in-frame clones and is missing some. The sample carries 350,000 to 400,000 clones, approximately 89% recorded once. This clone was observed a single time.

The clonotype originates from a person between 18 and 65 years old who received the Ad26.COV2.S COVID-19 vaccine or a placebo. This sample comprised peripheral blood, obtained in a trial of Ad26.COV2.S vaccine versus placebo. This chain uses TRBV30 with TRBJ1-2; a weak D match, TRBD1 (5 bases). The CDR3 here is CAWSAGRDYGYTF. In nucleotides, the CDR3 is TGTGCCTGGAGTGCCGGCAGGGACTATGGCTACACCTTC.